The present T cell receptor (beta chain) was sequenced within a study of cytomegalovirus exposure and HLA in healthy donors. About the study: The 95 to 150 validation repertoires were produced on the same platform as the 650 to 800 repertoires of the first cohort. This was reported in a later analysis.

Some clones are missing from TCRdb's copy, which holds only in-frame ones; the method was immunoSEQ multiplex PCR. The data show a few hundred thousand clones, about 90% seen once. As for this clone: Its cognate antigen is unknown.

General study points: Cytomegalovirus association was listed for about 160 TCR beta chains. That first-cohort TCR clusters tended to co-occur in the 95 to 150 validation repertoires was found in a later analysis. As confirmed in vitro, three CMV-associated chains were specific for CMV antigens.

Sequenced sample: PBMCs. The sequence derives from a man younger than 30 in good health and CMV-seropositive.

The CDR3 reads CASSLGSYEQYF. The CDR3 nucleotides are TGTGCCAGCAGTTTAGGATCCTACGAGCAGTACTTC. The chain combines TRBV28 with TRBJ2-7; D is unclear. The CDR3 has 12 residues. CDR1 and CDR2 from the germline V gene are MDHEN and SYDVKM. V lost 2 bases to trimming and J lost 1 base, with 3 bases between them. Full variable domain (missing parts from reference TRBV28 and TRBJ2-7): DVKVTQSSRYLVKRTGEKVFLECVQDMDHENMFWYRQDPGLGLRLIYFSYDVKMKEKGDIPEGYSVSREKKERFSLILESASTNQTSMYLCASSLGSYEQYFGPGTRLTVT.